This entry lists 5 T cell receptor beta chains sequenced from one sample in a study of vaccination effects on CD4 cells after COVID-19 (dated by TCRdb to between 2022 and 2023). These receptors have no known antigen. In the ViraFEST assay, PBMC were stimulated with viral peptide pools, and antigen-specific CD4+ T cell clonotypes were then identified by expansion using TCR sequencing. After around ten days of culture, CD4+ T cells were isolated with the EasySep CD4+ T cell isolation kit. Convalescent patients had PCR-confirmed SARS-CoV-2 infection between March and December 2020, before Alpha, Beta and Delta variants emerged in the United States. The method was the immunoSEQ multiplex PCR assay. As stored in TCRdb, this immuneACCESS dataset retains in-frame rearrangements with V and J assigned. A fraction of the clones does not appear; measured against another copy, unresolved V genes explain less than half of the discrepancy, and the remainder lacks a known reason. This sample comprises approximately 40,000 clones, approximately 70% of them detected only once. The ten most abundant clones make up roughly 33% of the sample.

Sequences were derived from CD4+ T cells from PBMCs cultured with a peptide pool, sampled before COVID-19 vaccination. These receptors were collected from a human donor who had a prior SARS-CoV-2 infection.

The rearrangement joins TRBV7-3 to TRBJ2-2; TRBD2 aligns across 8 bases. After removal of 5 bases from V and 2 bases from J, the junction contained 13 bases not matched to a gene. CDR1 and CDR2 (germline): SGHTA, FQGTGA. This CDR3 has 18 amino acids. The CDR3: CASSLIRGGTDNTGELFF. As DNA, the CDR3 is TGTGCCAGCAGCCTCATCCGGGGGGGGACGGATAACACCGGGGAGCTGTTTTTT.

The rearrangement joins TRBV18 to TRBJ2-7, with TRBD1 matching over 9 bases. CDR1 and CDR2 from the germline V gene are KGHSH and LQKENI. After removal of 4 bases from V and 7 bases from J, the junction contained 17 bases not matched to a gene. The CDR3 runs 17 residues. CDR3 nucleotide sequence: TGTGCCAGCTCACAATCATTACCGGGACAGGGAGGATCGGAGCAGTACTTC. As protein: CASSQSLPGQGGSEQYF.

This clone was observed a handful of times. This rearrangement joins TRBV5-6 to TRBJ1-1; tentatively, D is TRBD1 (6 bases). CDR1 SGHDT and CDR2 YYEEEE come from the germline V gene. This CDR3 spans 14 amino acids. V shed 4 bases and J shed 5 bases, with 15 bases lying between them. The CDR3 nucleotides read TGTGCCAGCAGCGGCCGGGACAAGAGGACTGAAGCTTTCTTT. This translates into CASSGRDKRTEAFF. Together with reference TRBV5-6 and TRBJ1-1, the CDR3 gives the full variable domain: DAGVTQSPTHLIKTRGQQVTLRCSPKSGHDTVSWYQQALGQGPQFIFQYYEEEERQRGNFPDRFSGHQFPNYSSELNVNALLLGDSALYLCASSGRDKRTEAFFGQGTRLTVV.

This chain connects TRBV5-5 to TRBJ1-2, with 9 nucleotides matching TRBD1. Trimming cost V 6 bases and J 4 bases; bases outside gene matches: 10. The CDR3 totals 15 residues. Germline values: CDR1 SGHKS, CDR2 YYEKEE (reference sequence). CDR3 nucleotide sequence: TGTGCCAGCACCGAAGCAGGGACAGGGATCTATGGCTACACCTTC. It is translated as CASTEAGTGIYGYTF.

The table lists this clone with a few counts. The chain links TRBV6-5 to TRBJ1-6; D might be TRBD1 (6 bases). The germline gives CDR1 MNHEY, CDR2 SVGAGI. With 6 bases removed from V and 0 bases from J, the gap between germline ends came to 9 bases. CDR3 length equals 15 residues. This chain's CDR3 is CASRKDSSYNSPLHF. The CDR3 bases are TGTGCCAGCAGAAAGGACAGCTCCTATAATTCACCCCTCCACTTT.